The subject of this entry is one TCR beta chain. This record comes from a study of blood T cell repertoires in COVID-19. About the study: Both acute and convalescent COVID-19 samples were obtained from the United States, Italy and Spain. T cells, B-cell-depleted T cells, or PBMCs supplied cDNA or gDNA.

Source study methods: Reference gene primer amplification in the assay estimated nucleated cell counts. Sequenced by immunoSEQ multiplex PCR; TCRdb stores in-frame clones only, minus some. D and trimming come from the DNA, and the V and J calls and clone size come from that table. Among fewer than 50,000 clones listed, 70% to 80% were seen once. V was clipped by 4 bases and J by 9 bases, with 10 bases between them. CDR1 and CDR2 from the germline V gene are SGHTS and YDEGEE. The CDR3 runs 11 residues. Sequencing input: peripheral blood. This TCR was recovered from a man between 70 and 80 years old with acute or convalescent COVID-19. The chain carries TRBV5-8 and TRBJ1-1; D is perhaps TRBD1 (6 bases). DNA of the CDR3: TGTGCCAGCAGCATCCGGGACAAAGCTTTCTTT. Translating gives CASSIRDKAFF.